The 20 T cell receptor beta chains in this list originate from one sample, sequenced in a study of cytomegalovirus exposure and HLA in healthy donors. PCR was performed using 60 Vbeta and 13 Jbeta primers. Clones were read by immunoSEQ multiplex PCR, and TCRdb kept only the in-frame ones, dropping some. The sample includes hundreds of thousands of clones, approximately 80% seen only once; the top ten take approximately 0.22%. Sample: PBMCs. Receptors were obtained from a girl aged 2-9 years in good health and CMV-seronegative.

CDR3 sequence: CSVGTVSGNTIYF. The CDR3 DNA reads TGCAGCGTTGGGACAGTCTCTGGAAACACCATATATTTT. The V and J genes are TRBV29-1 and TRBJ1-3; a weak D match, TRBD1 (6 bases). This CDR3 is 13 amino acids long. The V gene lost 4 bases and the J gene lost 0 bases, with 7 bases spanning the gap. Germline V gene data show CDR1 as SQVTM and CDR2 as ANQGSEA.

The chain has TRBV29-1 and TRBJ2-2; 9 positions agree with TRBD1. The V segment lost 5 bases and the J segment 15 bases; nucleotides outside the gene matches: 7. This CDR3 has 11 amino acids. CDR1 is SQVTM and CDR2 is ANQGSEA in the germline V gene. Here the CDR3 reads CSVIGTGSLFF. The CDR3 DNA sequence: TGCAGCGTTATAGGGACAGGGTCGTTGTTTTTT.

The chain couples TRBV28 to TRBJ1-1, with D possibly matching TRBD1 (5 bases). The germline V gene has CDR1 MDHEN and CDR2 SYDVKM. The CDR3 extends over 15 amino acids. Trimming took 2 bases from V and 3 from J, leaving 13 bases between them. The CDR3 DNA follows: TGTGCCAGCAGTTTAAGGGGTAAGGGTGACACTGAAGCTTTCTTT. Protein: CASSLRGKGDTEAFF. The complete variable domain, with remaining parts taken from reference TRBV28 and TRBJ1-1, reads DVKVTQSSRYLVKRTGEKVFLECVQDMDHENMFWYRQDPGLGLRLIYFSYDVKMKEKGDIPEGYSVSREKKERFSLILESASTNQTSMYLCASSLRGKGDTEAFFGQGTRLTVV.

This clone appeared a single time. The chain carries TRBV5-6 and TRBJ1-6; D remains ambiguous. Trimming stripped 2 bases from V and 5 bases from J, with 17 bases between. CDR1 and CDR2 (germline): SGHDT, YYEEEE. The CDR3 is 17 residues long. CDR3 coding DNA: TGTGCCAGCAGCTTTGGCCGGAGGAAAAAAGATAATTCACCCCTCCACTTT. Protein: CASSFGRRKKDNSPLHF.

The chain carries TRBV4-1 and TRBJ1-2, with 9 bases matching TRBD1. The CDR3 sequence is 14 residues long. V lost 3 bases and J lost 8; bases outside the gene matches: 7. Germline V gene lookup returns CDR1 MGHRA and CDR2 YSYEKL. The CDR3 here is CASSQVQGARGYTF. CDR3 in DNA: TGCGCCAGCAGCCAGGTACAGGGGGCGAGGGGCTACACCTTC.

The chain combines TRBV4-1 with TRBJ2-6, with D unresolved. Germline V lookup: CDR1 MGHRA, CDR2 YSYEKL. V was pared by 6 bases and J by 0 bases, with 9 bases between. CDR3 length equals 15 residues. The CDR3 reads CASRKLHSGANVLTF. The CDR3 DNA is TGCGCCAGCAGGAAGTTACACTCTGGGGCCAACGTCCTGACTTTC.

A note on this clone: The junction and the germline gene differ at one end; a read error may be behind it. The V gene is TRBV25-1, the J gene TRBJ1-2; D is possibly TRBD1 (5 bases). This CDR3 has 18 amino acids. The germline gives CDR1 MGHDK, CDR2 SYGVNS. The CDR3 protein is CASSEYILQAAGIYGYTF. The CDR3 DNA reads TGTGCCAGCAGTGAATATATCCTCCAAGCCGCAGGGATCTATGGCTATACCTTC.

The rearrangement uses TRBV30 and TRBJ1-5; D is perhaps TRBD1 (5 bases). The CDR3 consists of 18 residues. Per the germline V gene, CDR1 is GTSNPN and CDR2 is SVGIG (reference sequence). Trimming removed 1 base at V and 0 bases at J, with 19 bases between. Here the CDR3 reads CAWSAGRDLPYSNQPQHF. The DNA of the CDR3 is TGTGCCTGGAGTGCGGGGAGGGACCTGCCCTATAGCAATCAGCCCCAGCATTTT.

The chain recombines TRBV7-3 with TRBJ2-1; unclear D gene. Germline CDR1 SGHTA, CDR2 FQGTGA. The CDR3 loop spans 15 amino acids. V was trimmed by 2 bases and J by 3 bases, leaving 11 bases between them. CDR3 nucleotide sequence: TGTGCCAGCAGCTTACAAGCTTCCTTCTACAATGAGCAGTTCTTC. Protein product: CASSLQASFYNEQFF.

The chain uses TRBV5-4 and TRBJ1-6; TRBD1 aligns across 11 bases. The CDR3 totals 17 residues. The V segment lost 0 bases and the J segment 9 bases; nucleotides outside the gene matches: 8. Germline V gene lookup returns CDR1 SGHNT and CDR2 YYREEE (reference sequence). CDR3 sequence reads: CASSLGGPDRGRSPLHF. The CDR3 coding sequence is TGTGCCAGCAGCTTGGGGGGCCCGGACAGGGGGCGTTCACCCCTCCACTTT.

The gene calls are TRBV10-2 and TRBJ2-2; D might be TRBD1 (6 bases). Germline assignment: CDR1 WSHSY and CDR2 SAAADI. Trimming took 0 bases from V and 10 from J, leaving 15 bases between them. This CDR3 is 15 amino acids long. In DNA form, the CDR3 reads TGCGCCAGCAGTGAGTCATTAGGGGGTTCCCTGGAGCTGTTTTTT. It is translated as CASSESLGGSLELFF.

The CDR3 loop reads CASSLPLGRQETQYF. For the CDR3, the DNA is TGTGCCAGCAGCTTACCCTTGGGGCGGCAAGAGACCCAGTACTTC. V and J are TRBV7-2 and TRBJ2-5; D might be TRBD1 (5 bases). Per the germline V gene, CDR1 is SGHTA and CDR2 is FQGNSA. V lost 2 bases to trimming and J lost 2 bases, with 12 bases between them. The CDR3 covers 15 residues.

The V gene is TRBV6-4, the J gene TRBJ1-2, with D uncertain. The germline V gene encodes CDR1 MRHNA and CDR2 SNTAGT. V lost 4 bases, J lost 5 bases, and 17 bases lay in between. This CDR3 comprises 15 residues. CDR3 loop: CASSAGPGGLYGYTF. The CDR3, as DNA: TGTGCCAGCAGTGCCGGCCCCGGAGGGCTATATGGCTACACCTTC.

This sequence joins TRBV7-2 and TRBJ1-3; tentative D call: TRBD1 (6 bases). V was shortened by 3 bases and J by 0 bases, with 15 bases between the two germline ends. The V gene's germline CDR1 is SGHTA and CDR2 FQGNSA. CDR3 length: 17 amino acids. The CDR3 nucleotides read TGTGCCAGCAGCTTCGGGCTTCGGGGGGCCTCTGGAAACACCATATATTTT. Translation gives CASSFGLRGASGNTIYF.

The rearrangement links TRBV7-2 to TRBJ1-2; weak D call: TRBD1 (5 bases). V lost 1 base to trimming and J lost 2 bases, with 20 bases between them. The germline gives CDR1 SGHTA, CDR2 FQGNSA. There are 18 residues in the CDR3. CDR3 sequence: CASSLVGARGGENYGYTF. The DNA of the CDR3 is TGTGCCAGCAGCTTAGTTGGAGCCCGGGGGGGTGAAAACTATGGCTACACCTTC.

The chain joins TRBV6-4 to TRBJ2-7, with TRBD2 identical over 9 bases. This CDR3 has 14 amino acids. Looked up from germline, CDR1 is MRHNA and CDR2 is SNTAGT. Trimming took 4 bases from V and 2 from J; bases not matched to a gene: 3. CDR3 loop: CASSVAGGPYEQYF. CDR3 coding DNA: TGTGCCAGCAGTGTGGCGGGAGGGCCCTACGAGCAGTACTTC.

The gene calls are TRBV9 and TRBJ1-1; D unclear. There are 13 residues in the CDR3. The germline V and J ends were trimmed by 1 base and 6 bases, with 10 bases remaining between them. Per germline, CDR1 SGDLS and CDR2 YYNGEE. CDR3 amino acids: CASSVTGSSEAFF. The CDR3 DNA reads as TGTGCCAGCAGCGTAACGGGATCTTCTGAAGCTTTCTTT.

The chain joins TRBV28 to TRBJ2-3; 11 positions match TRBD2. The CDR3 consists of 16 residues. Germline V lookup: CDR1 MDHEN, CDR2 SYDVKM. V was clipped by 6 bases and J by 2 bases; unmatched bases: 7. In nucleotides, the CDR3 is TGTGCCAGCAGCTCTACTAGCGGGGGCCACACAGATACGCAGTATTTT. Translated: CASSSTSGGHTDTQYF.

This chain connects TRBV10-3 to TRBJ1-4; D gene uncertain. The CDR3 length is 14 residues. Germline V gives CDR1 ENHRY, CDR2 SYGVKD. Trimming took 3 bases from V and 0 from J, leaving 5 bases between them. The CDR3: CAISDTSTNEKLFF. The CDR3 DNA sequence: TGTGCCATCAGTGACACTTCAACTAATGAAAAACTGTTTTTT.

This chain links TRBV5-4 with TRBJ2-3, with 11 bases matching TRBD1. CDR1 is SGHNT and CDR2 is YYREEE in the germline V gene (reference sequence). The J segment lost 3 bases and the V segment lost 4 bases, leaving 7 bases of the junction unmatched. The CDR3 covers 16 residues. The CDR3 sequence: CASSPGQGVGTDTQYF. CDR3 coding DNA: TGTGCCAGCAGCCCGGGACAGGGGGTGGGTACAGATACGCAGTATTTT. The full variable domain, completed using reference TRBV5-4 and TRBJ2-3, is ETGVTQSPTHLIKTRGQQVTLRCSSQSGHNTVSWYQQALGQGPQFIFQYYREEENGRGNFPPRFSGLQFPNYSSELNVNALELDDSALYLCASSPGQGVGTDTQYFGPGTRLTVL.